The sequence of this T cell receptor beta chain was determined in a study of T cell repertoires in cytomegalovirus infection. General study results and limits: CMV-specific TCR beta clonotypes restricted by HLA-C dominated the ex vivo response. Cumulative public TCR beta family frequency identified CMV carriers with the relevant HLA.

The CDR3 consists of 14 residues. Trimming pared 3 bases from V and 5 bases from J, leaving 14 bases between. Germline V CDR1 and CDR2: SGHDT, YYEEEE. A few counts support this clonotype. Its antigen is still unknown. TCRdb processed the reads anew with MiXCR; each CDR3 protein has one entry. The profile shows some 390,000 distinct CDR3 sequences, 15% to 20% of them singletons. The source is a human donor in good health (CMV status not recorded). Some clones in this sample may be carry-over from other donors' samples. The V and J genes are TRBV5-6 and TRBJ2-5; TRBD2 is a possible D gene (6 bases). Material for sequencing was PBMCs. The DNA of the CDR3 is TGTGCCAGCAGCTCACCGACTAGTGCGGAGACCCAGTACTTC. It translates to CASSSPTSAETQYF.